These T cell receptor beta chains were read from a single sample in a study of T cell responses to AZD1222 COVID-19 vaccine. TCRdb's table, derived via immunoSEQ multiplex PCR, lists solely in-frame clones and lacks some. The sample records over 100,000 clones, roughly 90% being singletons. The sample was peripheral blood, taken on day 0 of AZD1222 vaccination. These receptors came from an adult in good health. The CDR3 runs from the conserved cysteine through the conserved F or W. The order of the fields is V gene, J gene, D gene, CDR3 DNA, CDR3 protein. A D gene is named only where the DNA matches it firmly.

V gene: TRBV28
J gene: TRBJ2-1
D gene: TRBD2
CDR3 DNA: TGTGCCAGCAGTTTACGGCTAGCGGGGGGGCCGTCCAATGAGCAGTTCTTC
CDR3 protein: CASSLRLAGGPSNEQFF

V gene: TRBV4-2
J gene: TRBJ1-2
D gene: -
CDR3 DNA: TGTGCCAGCAGCCAAGGCACAGCCAGGGCCGCCTATGGCTACACCTTC
CDR3 protein: CASSQGTARAAYGYTF

V gene: TRBV6-5
J gene: TRBJ1-1
D gene: TRBD1
CDR3 DNA: TGTGCCAGCAAAGACAGGGATAACACTGAAGCTTTCTTT
CDR3 protein: CASKDRDNTEAFF

V gene: TRBV13
J gene: TRBJ2-1
D gene: -
CDR3 DNA: TGTGCCAGCAGCTTAGGGATATACAATGAGCAGTTCTTC
CDR3 protein: CASSLGIYNEQFF

V gene: TRBV19
J gene: TRBJ1-4
D gene: -
CDR3 DNA: TGTGCCAGTAGTTTCGGCGGGGGGGAACTGTTTTTT
CDR3 protein: CASSFGGGELFF

V gene: TRBV3-1/TRBV3-2
J gene: TRBJ2-7
D gene: TRBD2
CDR3 DNA: TGTGCCAGCAGCCAATTTAGCGGGGGCCCCTACGAGCAGTACTTC
CDR3 protein: CASSQFSGGPYEQYF

V gene: TRBV4-1
J gene: TRBJ1-4
D gene: -
CDR3 DNA: TGCGCCAGCAGCCAAAACCCAGGGGCGGCTAATGAAAAACTGTTTTTT
CDR3 protein: CASSQNPGAANEKLFF

V gene: TRBV28
J gene: TRBJ1-5
D gene: -
CDR3 DNA: TGTGCCAGCAGTTTACCGAACGGGCAGGGGCCCCAGCATTTT
CDR3 protein: CASSLPNGQGPQHF

V gene: TRBV6-4
J gene: TRBJ1-2
D gene: -
CDR3 DNA: TGTGCCAGCAGACCGACGGGAACCAACTATGGCTACACCTTC
CDR3 protein: CASRPTGTNYGYTF

V gene: TRBV11-2
J gene: TRBJ1-4
D gene: -
CDR3 DNA: TGTGCCAGCAGCTTACTCGGGTCGCTCAAAGGAAAACTGTTTTTT
CDR3 protein: CASSLLGSLKGKLFF

V gene: TRBV4-1
J gene: TRBJ1-2
D gene: -
CDR3 DNA: TGCGCCAGCAGCCATGGGGGAGTTGATGGCTACACCTTC
CDR3 protein: CASSHGGVDGYTF

V gene: TRBV11-2
J gene: TRBJ1-2
D gene: -
CDR3 DNA: TGTGCCAGCAGACTCACAGGCTATGGCTACACCTTC
CDR3 protein: CASRLTGYGYTF

V gene: TRBV29-1
J gene: TRBJ1-1
D gene: TRBD1
CDR3 DNA: TGCAGAGTGGACAGGGGAAATGAAGCTTTCTTT
CDR3 protein: CRVDRGNEAFF

V gene: TRBV7-8
J gene: TRBJ1-1
D gene: TRBD1
CDR3 DNA: TGTGCCAGCAGCCTTGTCACGGGACAGGGCCGCACTGAAGCTTTCTTT
CDR3 protein: CASSLVTGQGRTEAFF

V gene: TRBV20-1
J gene: TRBJ1-2
D gene: -
CDR3 DNA: TGCTCAGTGAATGTTTATGGCTACACCTTC
CDR3 protein: CSVNVYGYTF

V gene: TRBV2
J gene: TRBJ2-7
D gene: -
CDR3 DNA: TGTGCCAGTCTCGATCCCCTCCCTCCTTACGAGCAGTACTTC
CDR3 protein: CASLDPLPPYEQYF

V gene: TRBV2
J gene: TRBJ1-3
D gene: -
CDR3 DNA: TGTGCCAGCAGTGAAGCGACGTCCTGGAACACCATATATTTT
CDR3 protein: CASSEATSWNTIYF

V gene: TRBV5-1
J gene: TRBJ2-1
D gene: -
CDR3 DNA: TGCGCCAGCAGCTTGCGTACTGGGAATCCCAGTGAGCAGTTCTTC
CDR3 protein: CASSLRTGNPSEQFF

V gene: TRBV9
J gene: TRBJ2-7
D gene: -
CDR3 DNA: TGTGCCAGCAGCGTAGGGCAGGGGAAGTTCGAGCAGTACTTC
CDR3 protein: CASSVGQGKFEQYF

V gene: TRBV29-1
J gene: TRBJ1-2
D gene: -
CDR3 DNA: TGCAGCGTTGAATCCTCCCTAATCCCCTATGGCTACACCTTC
CDR3 protein: CSVESSLIPYGYTF

V gene: TRBV5-4
J gene: TRBJ2-7
D gene: -
CDR3 DNA: TGTGCCAGCAGCTTAGATGGCACCCTTTTCTCCTACGAGCAGTACTTC
CDR3 protein: CASSLDGTLFSYEQYF

V gene: TRBV7-9
J gene: TRBJ1-1
D gene: TRBD1
CDR3 DNA: TGTGCCAGCAGCTTAGTAGCCGGACAGGGGAACACTGAAGCTTTCTTT
CDR3 protein: CASSLVAGQGNTEAFF